Presented here are 9 T cell receptor beta chains from one specimen sequenced in a study of breast tumors, draining lymph nodes, adjacent tissues. Samples came from axillary lymph nodes draining the breast cancer. TCRdb processed the multiplex PCR reads anew with MiXCR; each CDR3 protein has one entry. The sample includes approximately 190,000 distinct CDR3 sequences, 31% of them seen just once. Sequenced input: axillary lymph node tissue. Every receptor here comes from a female donor with breast cancer. Some clones in this sample may be carry-over from other donors' samples.

This clonotype was counted at least ten times. The chain joins TRBV7-2 to TRBJ2-7; the D gene is possibly TRBD1 (5 bases). The CDR3 spans 15 residues. The V gene's germline CDR1 is SGHTA and CDR2 FQGNSA. Trimming took 4 bases from V and 3 from J, leaving 16 bases between them. The CDR3 spells CASSSAAGLVYEQYF. In nucleotides, the CDR3 is TGTGCCAGCAGCTCGGCGGCAGGGTTGGTCTACGAGCAGTACTTC.

Concerning this clonotype itself: This could be a read error, since a much larger clone is one nucleotide away. This rearrangement joins TRBV7-9 to TRBJ2-5; D tentatively fits TRBD1 or TRBD2 (5 bases each). The CDR3 runs 15 residues. The germline V gene has CDR1 SEHNR and CDR2 FQNEAQ (reference sequence). The chain's CDR3 is CASSSLYRDGETRYF. The CDR3 coding sequence is TGTGCCAGCAGCTCCCTCTACCGGGACGGCGAGACCCGGTACTTC.

In its sample, this clonotype was seen many times. This chain uses TRBV6-1 with TRBJ2-5, with a tentative D call TRBD1 (5 bases). The CDR3 contains 14 residues. Per the germline V gene, CDR1 is MNHNS and CDR2 is SASEGT. The V and J ends lost 4 bases and 1 base respectively, with 10 bases between them. CDR3 DNA: TGTGCCAGCAGTGTCGCCAGGGCCCAAGAGACCCAGTACTTC. It translates to CASSVARAQETQYF.

This clonotype came up many times. The J gene is TRBJ2-5, the V gene TRBV5-1; maybe TRBD2 (5 bases). The CDR3 covers 16 residues. Trimming took 0 bases from V and 4 from J, leaving 16 bases between them. Germline CDR1 is SGHRS and CDR2 is YFSETQ. The CDR3 nucleotides are TGCGCCAGCAGCTTGGCCGGAACGGGGTTAGGAGAGACCCAGTACTTC. The encoded protein is CASSLAGTGLGETQYF.

This clonotype was counted many times. The chain couples TRBV2 to TRBJ1-2, with D unclear. V was clipped by 1 base and J by 4 bases, with 13 bases between them. The CDR3 runs 15 residues. Germline lookup yields CDR1 SNHLY and CDR2 FYNNEI. The CDR3 sequence: CASSEGALRVYGYTF. CDR3 DNA: TGTGCCAGCAGTGAAGGGGCCCTTAGAGTCTATGGCTACACCTTC.

The sample holds a few counts of this clonotype. The junction departs from the called germline gene at one end, perhaps through a read error. The chain recombines TRBV9 with TRBJ2-4; 8 bases fit TRBD2. The CDR3 is made up of 13 amino acids. Per the germline V gene, CDR1 is SGDLS and CDR2 is YYNGEE. The CDR3 loop is CASSKAGADIQYF. Here the CDR3 DNA reads TGCGCCAGCAGTAAAGCGGGAGCGGACATTCAGTACTTC.

The gene calls are TRBV19 and TRBJ2-1; D is possibly TRBD2 (6 bases). CDR1 LNHDA and CDR2 SQIVND come from the germline V gene (reference sequence). The length of the CDR3 is 15 residues. V lost 2 bases, J lost 8 bases, and 16 bases lay in between. CDR3 amino acids: CASSIRVSGNYEQFF. CDR3 coding DNA: TGTGCCAGTAGTATAAGGGTTAGCGGTAATTATGAGCAGTTCTTC.

The CDR3 DNA is TGTGCCAGCAGCCCCACAGGCGACTCGTATGAAAAACTGTTTTTT. Residues: CASSPTGDSYEKLFF. This chain uses TRBV27 with TRBJ1-4; the D gene is possibly TRBD1 (5 bases). This CDR3 spans 15 amino acids. From germline, CDR1 is MNHEY and CDR2 SMNVEV (reference sequence). V was pared by 6 bases and J by 6 bases, with 17 bases between.

This clonotype was seen repeatedly, ten times or more. The DNA for the CDR3 is TGTGCCAGCAGCCTAGCGGGACAGGGCTATGGCTACACCTTC. Amino acid sequence: CASSLAGQGYGYTF. The V and J genes are TRBV3-1 and TRBJ1-2, with 9 positions matching TRBD1. In germline, CDR1 is LGHDT, CDR2 YNNKEL (reference sequence). Trimming cost V 4 bases and J 4 bases; bases outside gene matches: 4. The CDR3 is 14 residues long.